This entry lists 28 T cell receptor beta chains sequenced from one sample in a study of T cell responses to AZD1222 COVID-19 vaccine (dated by TCRdb to 2020 to 2022). Libraries were prepared through the immunoSEQ multiplex PCR assay. Not all clones reach the TCRdb copy of this immuneACCESS table, which keeps in-frame sequences only. Checked studies attribute under half of the gap to unresolved V genes and leave the rest unexplained. The sample table records 100,000 to 150,000 clones; around 90% of these occur just once. Together, the top ten hold about 5.4% of the sample. The time point label corresponds to: baseline before first vaccination. The sequenced sample was peripheral blood, obtained on day 0 of AZD1222 vaccination. These TCRs come from an adult in good health.

The rearrangement joins TRBV11-1 to TRBJ2-3, with TRBD2 as a possible D gene (5 bases). Germline CDR1 reads SGHAT; CDR2 reads FQDESV (reference sequence). The V gene lost 1 base and the J gene lost 0 bases, with 8 bases spanning the gap. The CDR3 covers 15 residues. Here the CDR3 reads CASSLGGLSTDTQYF. In DNA, the CDR3 is TGTGCCAGCAGCTTAGGAGGACTTAGCACAGATACGCAGTATTTT.

This chain uses TRBV7-2 with TRBJ1-3, with D unresolved. CDR1 SGHTA and CDR2 FQGNSA come from the germline V gene. The V end was cut by 2 bases, the J end by 4 bases, with 9 bases between. The CDR3 sequence is 14 residues long. In DNA, the CDR3 is TGTGCCAGCAGCTTATACAATTTAGGAAACACCATATATTTT. This codes for CASSLYNLGNTIYF.

The chain employs TRBV5-1 and TRBJ2-3; 8 positions match TRBD1. The ends lost 3 bases at V and 1 base at J; junction bases unmatched: 4. The germline CDR1 and CDR2 sequences are SGHRS and YFSETQ. CDR3 length equals 15 residues. The CDR3 bases are TGCGCCAGCAGCTCCCAGACAGGGGGCACAGATACGCAGTATTTT. Its protein is CASSSQTGGTDTQYF.

The chain carries TRBV19 and TRBJ1-4; D call uncertain. Germline values: CDR1 LNHDA, CDR2 SQIVND (reference sequence). Trimming shortened V by 2 bases and J by 6 bases, and 16 bases separated the two germline ends. The CDR3 spans 16 residues. The CDR3 DNA reads TGTGCCAGTAGTATAATGCGGTGGAACGGGGATGAAAAACTGTTTTTT. It translates to CASSIMRWNGDEKLFF.

The chain carries TRBV5-1 and TRBJ2-5; D is tentatively TRBD1 or TRBD2 (5 bases each). V dropped 2 bases and J dropped 0 bases, with 14 bases sitting between them. In germline, CDR1 is SGHRS, CDR2 YFSETQ. The CDR3 consists of 16 residues. CDR3 sequence (DNA): TGCGCCAGCAGCTTAGGACCCTGGGGGAACCAAGAGACCCAGTACTTC. It encodes CASSLGPWGNQETQYF.

V gene TRBV12-3 or TRBV12-4 combines with J gene TRBJ1-1, with D uncertain. This CDR3 has 13 amino acids. V lost 0 bases to trimming and J lost 0 bases, with 2 bases between them. CDR3 nucleotide sequence: TGTGCCAGCAGTTTAGCCTTGAACACTGAAGCTTTCTTT. This sequence encodes CASSLALNTEAFF.

The V call is TRBV6-5, the J call TRBJ1-1; D gene ambiguous. Germline loops: CDR1 MNHEY, CDR2 SVGAGI. V dropped 2 bases and J dropped 11 bases, with 9 bases sitting between them. This CDR3 region has 11 residues. CDR3 nucleotides: TGTGCCAGCAGTTACCAACTCAAGGCTTTCTTT. Amino acids: CASSYQLKAFF.

The V gene is TRBV28, the J gene TRBJ1-5, with D hard to call. There are 13 residues in the CDR3. V lost 4 bases and J 7 bases, leaving 11 bases between the germline ends. Germline V gene lookup returns CDR1 MDHEN and CDR2 SYDVKM. The DNA for the CDR3 is TGTGCCAGCAGTTGGTTAGAGAGACAGCCCCAGCATTTT. Translated: CASSWLERQPQHF.

This clone was seen only a few times. The rearrangement links TRBV19 to TRBJ1-1; D perhaps matches TRBD1 (5 bases). Germline V CDR1 and CDR2: LNHDA, SQIVND (reference sequence). The CDR3 has 15 residues. Trimming removed 6 bases from V and 3 bases from J, with 17 bases in between. The CDR3 nucleotides are TGTGCCAGTAGCCCCCGTGGGGGTGGGGACACTGAAGCTTTCTTT. Protein sequence: CASSPRGGGDTEAFF.

This clone was seen a single time. The chain joins TRBV6-5 to TRBJ1-2; a possible D gene is TRBD1 (6 bases). The CDR3 has 13 amino acids. Trimming cost V 5 bases and J 3 bases, with 10 bases left between them. CDR1 MNHEY and CDR2 SVGAGI come from the germline V gene. The CDR3 reads CASSTGRDYGYTF. The CDR3 nucleotides read TGTGCCAGCAGTACAGGGCGGGACTATGGCTACACCTTC.

CDR3 region: CASSLGTDQPQHF. In DNA, the CDR3 is TGCGCCAGCAGCTTGGGGACTGATCAGCCCCAGCATTTT. This chain joins TRBV5-1 and TRBJ1-5; D remains ambiguous. CDR1 and CDR2 (germline): SGHRS, YFSETQ. Trimming took off 0 bases at V and 5 bases at J, with 6 bases between the two ends. This CDR3 is 13 amino acids long. The full variable domain, completed using reference TRBV5-1 and TRBJ1-5, is KAGVTQTPRYLIKTRGQQVTLSCSPISGHRSVSWYQQTPGQGLQFLFEYFSETQRNKGNFPGRFSGRQFSNSRSEMNVSTLELGDSALYLCASSLGTDQPQHFGDGTRLSIL.

For this clone: One junction end disagrees with the germline gene, perhaps due to a read error. The chain uses TRBV7-7 and TRBJ1-5; 10 bases fit TRBD1. This CDR3 has 16 residues. Germline V gives CDR1 SSHAT, CDR2 FNYEAQ (reference sequence). The CDR3 coding sequence is TGTGCTAGCAGCCAGGACAGGGGGTTTAGCAATCAGCCCCAGCATTTT. Its translation: CASSQDRGFSNQPQHF.

This sequence joins TRBV7-8 and TRBJ1-5, with D possibly matching TRBD1 (6 bases). This CDR3 spans 16 amino acids. Between the trimmed V and J ends, which lost 5 bases and 2 bases, there was a span of 16 bases. CDR1 and CDR2 (germline): SGHVS, FQNEAQ. The CDR3 loop is CASSHEGGAGNQPQHF. Here the CDR3 DNA reads TGTGCCAGCAGCCACGAGGGGGGCGCGGGCAATCAGCCCCAGCATTTT.

The V call is TRBV19, the J call TRBJ1-2, with unresolved D. This CDR3 has 13 residues. Germline lookup yields CDR1 LNHDA and CDR2 SQIVND (reference sequence). V lost 5 bases, J lost 4 bases, and 11 bases lay in between. In DNA form, the CDR3 reads TGTGCCAGTAGTCTCAAAGGTCCCTATGGCTACACCTTC. Its translation is CASSLKGPYGYTF.

This chain uses TRBV2 with TRBJ2-4; D not resolved. The CDR3 sequence is 15 residues long. The ends were cut back, 4 bases at V and 5 bases at J, with 15 bases in the middle. CDR1 SNHLY and CDR2 FYNNEI come from the germline V gene. CDR3 DNA sequence: TGTGCCAGCAGTGGGTTTTTGGGCAGAGAAAACATTCAGTACTTC. This gives the protein CASSGFLGRENIQYF.

The chain's CDR3 is CASSGTGTDTQYF. The CDR3 DNA reads as TGCGCCAGCAGCGGAACAGGCACAGATACGCAGTATTTT. This chain uses TRBV5-1 with TRBJ2-3, with D uncertain. The CDR3 covers 13 residues. Germline loops: CDR1 SGHRS, CDR2 YFSETQ. The V gene lost 4 bases and the J gene lost 1 base, with 7 bases spanning the gap.

This clone was found once. This rearrangement joins TRBV19 to TRBJ1-2, with TRBD1 identical over 8 bases. From germline, CDR1 is LNHDA and CDR2 SQIVND (reference sequence). The CDR3 has 15 amino acids. V was clipped by 4 bases and J by 8 bases; unmatched bases: 12. The CDR3: CASSTAGGILRGYTF. The CDR3 DNA reads TGTGCCAGTAGTACTGCAGGGGGCATCCTCCGAGGCTACACCTTC.

This chain links TRBV27 with TRBJ1-5; 8 nucleotides match TRBD1. Trimming cost V 5 bases and J 7 bases; bases outside gene matches: 16. Germline CDR1 and CDR2: MNHEY and SMNVEV (reference sequence). This CDR3 is 17 amino acids long. This chain's CDR3 is CASSQPRSTGGEQPQHF. In DNA, the CDR3 is TGTGCCAGCAGTCAGCCTAGGAGCACAGGGGGAGAGCAGCCCCAGCATTTT.

The genes are TRBV6-5 and TRBJ2-7; the match to TRBD2 covers 12 bases. The CDR3 sequence is 15 residues long. Germline loops: CDR1 MNHEY, CDR2 SVGAGI. Unmatched junction bases numbered 6, after V lost 6 bases and J lost 3 bases. This CDR3 reads CASREGLAGGYEQYF. The CDR3 nucleotides are TGTGCCAGCAGAGAGGGACTAGCGGGCGGCTACGAGCAGTACTTC.

This chain connects TRBV18 to TRBJ2-1; D ambiguous. Germline assignment: CDR1 KGHSH and CDR2 LQKENI. Trimming pared 1 base from V and 4 bases from J, leaving 5 bases between. This CDR3 region has 13 residues. In nucleotides, the CDR3 is TGTGCCAGCTCACCACAGGATTACAATGAGCAGTTCTTC. Encoded protein: CASSPQDYNEQFF.

J is TRBJ2-3 and V is TRBV7-9; 9 bases match TRBD1. The length of the CDR3 is 14 residues. Germline assignment: CDR1 SEHNR and CDR2 FQNEAQ (reference sequence). The ends lost 5 bases at V and 5 bases at J; junction bases unmatched: 5. The CDR3 DNA sequence: TGTGCCAGCAGCATCTCGGGACAGGGAGATACGCAGTATTTT. It is translated as CASSISGQGDTQYF.

The V call is TRBV5-1, the J call TRBJ2-3; D uncertain. V was trimmed by 4 bases and J by 2 bases, leaving 8 bases between them. CDR1 and CDR2 (germline): SGHRS, YFSETQ. This CDR3 has 13 amino acids. CDR3 nucleotide sequence: TGCGCCAGCAGCCCCGGATACACAGATACGCAGTATTTT. It codes for CASSPGYTDTQYF.

This clone was seen more than once but under ten times. This chain connects TRBV19 to TRBJ1-2; no clear D. Germline lookup yields CDR1 LNHDA and CDR2 SQIVND (reference sequence). The length of the CDR3 is 13 residues. Trimming shortened V by 2 bases and J by 8 bases, and 12 bases separated the two germline ends. CDR3 coding DNA: TGTGCCAGTAGTATACGCGGGGTAGAAGGCTACACCTTC. Protein sequence: CASSIRGVEGYTF.

The V and J genes are TRBV11-3 and TRBJ1-1; D not resolved. The germline V and J ends were trimmed by 2 bases and 0 bases, with 10 bases remaining between them. Germline V lookup: CDR1 SGHNT, CDR2 YENEEA. This CDR3 region has 15 residues. The CDR3 is CASSLFRAVNTEAFF. In DNA form, the CDR3 reads TGTGCCAGCAGCTTATTCCGGGCTGTGAACACTGAAGCTTTCTTT.

The J gene is TRBJ1-2, the V gene TRBV6-6; TRBD1 aligns across 7 bases. Per the germline V gene, CDR1 is MNHNY and CDR2 is SVGAGI (reference sequence). The V gene end was trimmed by 4 bases and the J gene end by 12 bases; junction bases not matched to a gene: 8. The CDR3 extends over 12 amino acids. Here the CDR3 reads CASSSFTGADTF. The CDR3 DNA reads TGTGCCAGCAGTTCATTCACAGGGGCGGACACCTTC.

On this clone itself: At one end, the junction sequence differs from germline, possibly due to a read error. The chain has TRBV5-4 and TRBJ2-3; the D gene is possibly TRBD2 (6 bases). Germline-derived CDR1 and CDR2 are SGHNT and YYREEE (reference sequence). The CDR3 is 14 residues long. The CDR3 bases are TGTGCCAGCAGAGTTGCGGGGAGCACGGATACGCAGTATTTT. Its protein is CASRVAGSTDTQYF.

The V and J genes are TRBV7-8 and TRBJ2-1; 10 nucleotides line up with TRBD2. From germline, CDR1 is SGHVS and CDR2 FQNEAQ. This CDR3 spans 17 amino acids. V shed 4 bases, J shed 3 bases, and the junction held 9 bases outside the gene matches. The CDR3 nucleotides are TGTGCCAGCAGCTCTAAACCCGGGACTAGCGTCTACAATGAGCAGTTCTTC. The encoded protein is CASSSKPGTSVYNEQFF.

The rearrangement uses TRBV2 and TRBJ1-1; 10 nucleotides agree with TRBD1. J lost 1 base, V lost 6 bases, and 2 bases had no gene match. CDR3 length equals 14 residues. CDR1 SNHLY and CDR2 FYNNEI come from the germline V gene. The CDR3 reads CASRRQGANTEAFF. For the CDR3, the DNA is TGTGCCAGCAGGCGACAGGGGGCGAACACTGAAGCTTTCTTT.